This T cell receptor (beta chain) was obtained from a study of shared clonotypes between healthy human individuals. This clone appeared a few times. The data were produced by immunoSEQ multiplex PCR, yet TCRdb's version contains in-frame clones alone and is incomplete. The sample shows 600,000 to 750,000 clones, 72% of them seen only once. The CDR3 spans 14 residues. Germline V lookup: CDR1 MGHRA, CDR2 YSYEKL. V gave up 2 bases and J gave up 4 bases; unmatched junction bases: 2. This TCR came from a woman in her 30s in good health. Sequencing was performed on memory CD4+ T cells sorted from blood. The sample's subset: CD45RA-negative fraction. This sequence joins TRBV4-1 and TRBJ1-2; the match to TRBD1 covers 9 bases. CDR3 loop: CASSQTGGSYGYTF. CDR3 DNA sequence: TGCGCCAGCAGCCAAACAGGGGGCAGCTATGGCTACACCTTC.